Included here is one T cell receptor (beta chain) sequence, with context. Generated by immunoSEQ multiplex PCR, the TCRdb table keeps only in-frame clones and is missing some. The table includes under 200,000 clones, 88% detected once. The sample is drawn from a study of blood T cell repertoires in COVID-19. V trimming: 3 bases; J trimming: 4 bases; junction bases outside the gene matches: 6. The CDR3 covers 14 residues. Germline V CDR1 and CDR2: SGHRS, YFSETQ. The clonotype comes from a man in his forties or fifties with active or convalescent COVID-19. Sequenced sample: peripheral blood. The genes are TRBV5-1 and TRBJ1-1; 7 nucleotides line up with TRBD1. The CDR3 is CASSSTGVGTEAFF. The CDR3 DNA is TGCGCCAGCAGCTCAACAGGGGTAGGCACTGAAGCTTTCTTT.